The TCR beta chain described here comes from a study of shared clonotypes between healthy human individuals. Study-wide results and caveats: Larger estimated richness was generally recorded for naive subsets relative to memory subsets. Four donors shared roughly 5% of their naive CD4 clonotypes.

Details on this clone: Its antigen is currently unknown.

The CDR3 loop spans 15 amino acids. Germline values: CDR1 ENHRY, CDR2 SYGVKD. V lost 3 bases to trimming and J lost 0 bases, with 11 bases between them. For every subset, genomic DNA was evenly distributed across several immunoSEQ plates. Around 30,000 T cell genomes, or about 190 ng DNA, went into the sorted-subset replicate PCRs. Produced via immunoSEQ multiplex PCR; TCRdb's table is partial and in-frame only. The sample holds roughly 700,000 clones, about 90% seen once. The sequencing sample was made of memory CD8+ T cells from PBMCs. Subset indicated: CD45RO+ cells pooled with CCR7-negative TemRA cells. This chain uses TRBV10-3 with TRBJ1-1, with D possibly TRBD1 on 6 matching bases. The receptor comes from a man in his late teens or twenties in good health. Some clones in this sample may be carry-over from other donors' samples. Here the CDR3 reads CAISETGQLNTEAFF. The CDR3 DNA is TGTGCCATCAGTGAAACAGGACAGCTGAACACTGAAGCTTTCTTT.